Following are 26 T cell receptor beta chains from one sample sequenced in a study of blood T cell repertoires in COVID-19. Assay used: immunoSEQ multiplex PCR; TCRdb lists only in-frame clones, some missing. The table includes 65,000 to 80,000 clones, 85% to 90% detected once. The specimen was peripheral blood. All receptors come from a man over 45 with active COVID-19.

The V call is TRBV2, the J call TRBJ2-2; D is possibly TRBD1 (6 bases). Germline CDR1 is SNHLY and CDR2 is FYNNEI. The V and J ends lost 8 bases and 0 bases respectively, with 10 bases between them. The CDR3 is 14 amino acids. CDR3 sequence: CASHGQPNTGELFF. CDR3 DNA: TGTGCCAGCCACGGACAGCCGAACACCGGGGAGCTGTTTTTT.

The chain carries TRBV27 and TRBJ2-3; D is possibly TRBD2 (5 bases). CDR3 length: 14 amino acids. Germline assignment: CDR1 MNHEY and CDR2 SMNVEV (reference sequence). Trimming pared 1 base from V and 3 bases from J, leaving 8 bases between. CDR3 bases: TGTGCCAGCAGTTTATATGAGGGTACAGATACGCAGTATTTT. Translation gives CASSLYEGTDTQYF.

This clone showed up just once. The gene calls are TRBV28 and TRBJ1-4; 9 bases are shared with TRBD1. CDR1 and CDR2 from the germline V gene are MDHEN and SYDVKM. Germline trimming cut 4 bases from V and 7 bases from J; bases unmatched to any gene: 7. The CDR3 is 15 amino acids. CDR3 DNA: TGTGCCAGCAGTTATTCCGGGACAGGGACTGAAAAACTGTTTTTT. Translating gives CASSYSGTGTEKLFF.

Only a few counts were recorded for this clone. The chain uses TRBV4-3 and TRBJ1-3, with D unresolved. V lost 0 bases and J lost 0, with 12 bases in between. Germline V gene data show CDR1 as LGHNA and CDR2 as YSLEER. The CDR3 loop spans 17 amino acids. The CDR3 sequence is CASSQDQVASSGNTIYF. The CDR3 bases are TGCGCCAGCAGCCAAGATCAAGTAGCGAGCTCTGGAAACACCATATATTTT.

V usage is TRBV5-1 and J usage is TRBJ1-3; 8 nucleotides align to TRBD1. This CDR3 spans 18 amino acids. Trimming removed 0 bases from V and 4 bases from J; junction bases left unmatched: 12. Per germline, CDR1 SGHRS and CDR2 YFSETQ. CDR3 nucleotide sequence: TGCGCCAGCAGCTTGGGGGGACCGCGACAGGGGTCCGGAAACACCATATATTTT. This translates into CASSLGGPRQGSGNTIYF.

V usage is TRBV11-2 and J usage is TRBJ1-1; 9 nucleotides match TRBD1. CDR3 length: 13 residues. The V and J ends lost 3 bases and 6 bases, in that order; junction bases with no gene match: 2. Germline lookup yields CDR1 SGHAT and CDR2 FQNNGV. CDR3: CASSFNRGPEAFF. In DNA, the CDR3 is TGTGCCAGCAGCTTCAACAGGGGGCCTGAAGCTTTCTTT.

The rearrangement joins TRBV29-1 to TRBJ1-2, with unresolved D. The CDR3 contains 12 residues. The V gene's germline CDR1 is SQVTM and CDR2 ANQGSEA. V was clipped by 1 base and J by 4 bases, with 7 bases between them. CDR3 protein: CSVEGGIYGYTF. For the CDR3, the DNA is TGCAGCGTTGAAGGAGGGATCTATGGCTACACCTTC. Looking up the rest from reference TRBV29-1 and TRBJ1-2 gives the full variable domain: SAVISQKPSRDICQRGTSLTIQCQVDSQVTMMFWYRQQPGQSLTLIATANQGSEATYESGFVIDKFPISRPNLTFSTLTVSNMSPEDSSIYLCSVEGGIYGYTFGSGTRLTVV.

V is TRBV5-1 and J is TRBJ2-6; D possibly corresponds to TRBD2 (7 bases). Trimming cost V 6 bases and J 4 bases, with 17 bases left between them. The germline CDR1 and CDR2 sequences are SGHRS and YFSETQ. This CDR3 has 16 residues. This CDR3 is CASTSAGARGANVLTF. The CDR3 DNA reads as TGCGCCAGCACCTCGGCGGGGGCGAGAGGGGCCAACGTCCTGACTTTC. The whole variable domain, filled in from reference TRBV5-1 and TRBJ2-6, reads KAGVTQTPRYLIKTRGQQVTLSCSPISGHRSVSWYQQTPGQGLQFLFEYFSETQRNKGNFPGRFSGRQFSNSRSEMNVSTLELGDSALYLCASTSAGARGANVLTFGAGSRLTVL.

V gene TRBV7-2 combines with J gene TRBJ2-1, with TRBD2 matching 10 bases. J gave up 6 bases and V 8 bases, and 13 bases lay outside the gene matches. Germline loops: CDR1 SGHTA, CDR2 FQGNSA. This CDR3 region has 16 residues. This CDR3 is CASGRMIAGGGNEQFF. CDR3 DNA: TGTGCCAGCGGACGCATGATAGCGGGAGGAGGCAATGAGCAGTTCTTC.

The CDR3 nucleotides are TGCGCCAGCAGCCTACAGAGTAACTATGGCTACACCTTC. Translating gives CASSLQSNYGYTF. V and J are TRBV4-3 and TRBJ1-2; unclear D gene. Germline V gene data show CDR1 as LGHNA and CDR2 as YSLEER. V dropped 4 bases and J dropped 1 base, with 7 bases sitting between them. The CDR3 has 13 amino acids.

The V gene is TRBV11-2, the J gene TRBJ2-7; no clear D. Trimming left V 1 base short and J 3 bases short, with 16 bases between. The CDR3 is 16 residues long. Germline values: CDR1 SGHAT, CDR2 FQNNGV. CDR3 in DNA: TGTGCCAGCAGCTTAGTTAATTCTCCCGGGTACTACGAGCAGTACTTC. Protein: CASSLVNSPGYYEQYF.

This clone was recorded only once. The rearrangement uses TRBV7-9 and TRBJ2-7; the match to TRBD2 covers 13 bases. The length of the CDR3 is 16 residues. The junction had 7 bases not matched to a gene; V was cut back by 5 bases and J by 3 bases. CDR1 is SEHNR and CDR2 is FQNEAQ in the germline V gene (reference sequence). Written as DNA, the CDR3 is TGTGCCAGCAGCCAACGGACTAGCGGGAGTCTCTACGAGCAGTACTTC. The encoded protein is CASSQRTSGSLYEQYF.

In nucleotides, the CDR3 is TGTGCCAGCAGCCAAGCGGGCTCAGATACGCAGTATTTT. This encodes CASSQAGSDTQYF. V gene TRBV7-9 combines with J gene TRBJ2-3; tentative D call: TRBD2 (6 bases). V lost 5 bases to trimming and J lost 4 bases, with 10 bases between them. CDR3 length: 13 residues. Germline lookup yields CDR1 SEHNR and CDR2 FQNEAQ (reference sequence).

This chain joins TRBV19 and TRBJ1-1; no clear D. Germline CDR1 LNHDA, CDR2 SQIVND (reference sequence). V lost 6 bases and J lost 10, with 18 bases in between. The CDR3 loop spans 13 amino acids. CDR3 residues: CASSPSGEPGAFF. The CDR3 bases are TGTGCCAGTAGCCCCTCCGGTGAACCTGGAGCTTTCTTT.

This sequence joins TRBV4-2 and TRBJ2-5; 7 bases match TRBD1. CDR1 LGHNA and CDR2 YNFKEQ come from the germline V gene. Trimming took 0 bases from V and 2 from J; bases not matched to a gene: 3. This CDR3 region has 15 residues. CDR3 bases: TGTGCCAGCAGCCAAGATCGGGACAGACAAGAGACCCAGTACTTC. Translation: CASSQDRDRQETQYF.

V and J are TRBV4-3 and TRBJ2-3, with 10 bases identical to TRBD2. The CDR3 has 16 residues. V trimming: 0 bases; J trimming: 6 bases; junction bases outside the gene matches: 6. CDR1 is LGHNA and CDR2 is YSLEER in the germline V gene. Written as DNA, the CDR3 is TGCGCCAGCAGCCAAGAACCTAGCGGGGGCGGGGATACGCAGTATTTT. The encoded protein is CASSQEPSGGGDTQYF.

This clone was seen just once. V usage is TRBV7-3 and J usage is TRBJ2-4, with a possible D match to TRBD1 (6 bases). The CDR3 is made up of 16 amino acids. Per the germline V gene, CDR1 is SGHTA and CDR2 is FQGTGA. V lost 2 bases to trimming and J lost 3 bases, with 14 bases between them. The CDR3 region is CASSLQGTPGKNIQYF. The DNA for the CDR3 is TGTGCCAGCAGCTTACAGGGGACCCCCGGCAAAAACATTCAGTACTTC.

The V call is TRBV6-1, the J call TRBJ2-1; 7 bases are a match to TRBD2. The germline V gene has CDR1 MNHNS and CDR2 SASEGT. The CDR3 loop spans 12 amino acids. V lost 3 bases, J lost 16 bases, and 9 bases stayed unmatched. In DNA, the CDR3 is TGTGCCAGCAGTGAGGGGTCAAAGCGGGGATTCTTC. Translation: CASSEGSKRGFF.

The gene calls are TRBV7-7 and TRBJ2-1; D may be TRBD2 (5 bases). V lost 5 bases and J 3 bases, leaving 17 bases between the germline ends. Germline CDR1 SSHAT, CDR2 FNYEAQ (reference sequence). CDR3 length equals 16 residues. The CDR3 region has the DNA TGTGCCAGCAGCCCCAGCGGCCCGGCCTTCTACAATGAGCAGTTCTTC. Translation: CASSPSGPAFYNEQFF.

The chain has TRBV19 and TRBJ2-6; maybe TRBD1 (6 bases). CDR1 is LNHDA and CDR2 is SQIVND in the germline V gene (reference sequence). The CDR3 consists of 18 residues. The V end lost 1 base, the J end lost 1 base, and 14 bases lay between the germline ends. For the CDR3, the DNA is TGTGCCAGTAGTATAGTGGGCAGGGGCGTTTCTGGGGCCAACGTCCTGACTTTC. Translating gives CASSIVGRGVSGANVLTF.

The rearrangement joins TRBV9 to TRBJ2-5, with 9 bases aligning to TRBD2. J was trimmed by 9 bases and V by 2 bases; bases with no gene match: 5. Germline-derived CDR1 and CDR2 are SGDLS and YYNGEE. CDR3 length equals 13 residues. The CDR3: CASSVQLAGPQYF. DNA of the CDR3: TGTGCCAGCAGCGTTCAGCTAGCGGGACCCCAGTACTTC.

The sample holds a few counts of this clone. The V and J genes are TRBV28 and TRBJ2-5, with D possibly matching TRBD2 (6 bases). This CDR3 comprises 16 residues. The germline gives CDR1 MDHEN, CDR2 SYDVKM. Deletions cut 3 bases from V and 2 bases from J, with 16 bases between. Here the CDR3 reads CASSFPSGVLQETQYF. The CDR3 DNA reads TGTGCCAGCAGTTTCCCGTCGGGGGTTCTTCAAGAGACCCAGTACTTC.

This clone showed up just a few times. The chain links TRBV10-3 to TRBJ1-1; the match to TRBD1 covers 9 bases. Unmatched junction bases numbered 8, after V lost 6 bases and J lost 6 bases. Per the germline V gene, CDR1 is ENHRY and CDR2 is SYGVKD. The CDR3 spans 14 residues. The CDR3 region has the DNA TGTGCCATCAGCCCCGGACAGGGGATACCTGAAGCTTTCTTT. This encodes CAISPGQGIPEAFF.

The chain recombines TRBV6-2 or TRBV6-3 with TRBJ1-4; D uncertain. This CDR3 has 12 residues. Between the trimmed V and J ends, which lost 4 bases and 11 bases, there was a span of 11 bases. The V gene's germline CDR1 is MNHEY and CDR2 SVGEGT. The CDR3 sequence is CASSSERRKLFF. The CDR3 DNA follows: TGTGCCAGCAGTTCGGAAAGGAGGAAACTGTTTTTT.

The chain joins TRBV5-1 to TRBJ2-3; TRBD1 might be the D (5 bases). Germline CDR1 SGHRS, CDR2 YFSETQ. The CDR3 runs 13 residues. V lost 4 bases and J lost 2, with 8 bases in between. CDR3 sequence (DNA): TGCGCCAGCAGCGCAGGGATCACAGATACGCAGTATTTT. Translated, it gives CASSAGITDTQYF. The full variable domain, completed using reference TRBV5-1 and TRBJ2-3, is KAGVTQTPRYLIKTRGQQVTLSCSPISGHRSVSWYQQTPGQGLQFLFEYFSETQRNKGNFPGRFSGRQFSNSRSEMNVSTLELGDSALYLCASSAGITDTQYFGPGTRLTVL.

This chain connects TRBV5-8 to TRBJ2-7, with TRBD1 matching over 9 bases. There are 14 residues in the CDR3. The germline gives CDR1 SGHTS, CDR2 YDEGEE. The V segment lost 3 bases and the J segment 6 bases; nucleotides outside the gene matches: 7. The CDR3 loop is CASSSPSTGGEQYF. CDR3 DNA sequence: TGTGCCAGCAGCTCGCCTTCGACAGGGGGCGAGCAGTACTTC.